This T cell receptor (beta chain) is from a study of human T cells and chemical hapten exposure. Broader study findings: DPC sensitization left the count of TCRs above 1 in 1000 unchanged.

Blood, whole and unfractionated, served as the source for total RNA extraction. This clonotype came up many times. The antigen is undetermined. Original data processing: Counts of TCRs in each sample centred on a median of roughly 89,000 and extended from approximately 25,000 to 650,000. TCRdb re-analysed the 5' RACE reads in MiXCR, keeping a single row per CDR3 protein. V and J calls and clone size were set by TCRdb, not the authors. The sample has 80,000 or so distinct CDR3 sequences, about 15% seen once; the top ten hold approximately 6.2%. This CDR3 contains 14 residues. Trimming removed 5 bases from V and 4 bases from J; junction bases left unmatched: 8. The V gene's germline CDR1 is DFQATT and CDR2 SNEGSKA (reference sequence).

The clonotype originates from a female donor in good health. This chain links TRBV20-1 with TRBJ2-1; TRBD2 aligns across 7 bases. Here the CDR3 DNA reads TGCAGTGCTCCGCGACTAGCAGATTACAATGAGCAGTTCTTC. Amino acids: CSAPRLADYNEQFF.